The 2 T cell receptor beta chains given below trace back to one sample, sequenced in a study of blood T cell repertoires in COVID-19. TCRdb's copy holds only in-frame clones and misses some; the assay was immunoSEQ multiplex PCR. The sample has over 150,000 clones; about 88% are singletons. The sequenced material came from peripheral blood. The receptors were sampled from a man in his forties or fifties with acute or convalescent COVID-19.

The gene calls are TRBV18 and TRBJ2-3, with D perhaps matching TRBD1 (6 bases). This CDR3 contains 13 residues. Germline CDR1 reads KGHSH; CDR2 reads LQKENI. Deletions cut 4 bases from V and 1 base from J, with 6 bases between. CDR3 in DNA: TGTGCCAGCTCACAGGGGGGCACAGATACGCAGTATTTT. Translated, it gives CASSQGGTDTQYF.

The chain carries TRBV4-2 and TRBJ1-2; tentatively, D is TRBD1 (5 bases). The germline V gene has CDR1 LGHNA and CDR2 YNFKEQ. V was pared by 8 bases and J by 7 bases, with 14 bases between. The CDR3 runs to 12 residues. The CDR3 region has the DNA TGTGCCAGCGGGCGGGACTTCGGTGGCTACACCTTC. Translated, it gives CASGRDFGGYTF.